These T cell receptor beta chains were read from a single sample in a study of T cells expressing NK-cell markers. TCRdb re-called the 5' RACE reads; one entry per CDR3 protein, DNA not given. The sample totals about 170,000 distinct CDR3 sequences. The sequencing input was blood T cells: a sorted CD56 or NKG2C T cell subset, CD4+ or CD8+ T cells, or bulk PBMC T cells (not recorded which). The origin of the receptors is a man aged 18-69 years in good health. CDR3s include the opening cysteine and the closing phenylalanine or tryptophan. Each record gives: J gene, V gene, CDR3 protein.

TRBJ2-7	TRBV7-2	CASSVEVGLVDEQYF
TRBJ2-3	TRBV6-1	CASTKGPRVADSTDTQYF
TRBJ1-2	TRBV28	CASSLWSWELDYGYTF
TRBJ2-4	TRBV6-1	CASSGDDKNIQYF
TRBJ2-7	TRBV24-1	CATSDLLGTGGTSYEQYF
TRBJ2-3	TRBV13	CASSLLRGQSTDTQYF
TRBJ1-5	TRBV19	CASSILKPGPSQPQHF
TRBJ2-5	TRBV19	CASSMRLSIAETQYF
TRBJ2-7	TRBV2	CASAGTGPLPYEQYF
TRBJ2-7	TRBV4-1	CASSQESLASYEQYF
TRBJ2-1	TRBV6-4	CASSDPSGEVNEQFF
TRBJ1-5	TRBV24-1	CATSDHIHLLPDSNQPQHF
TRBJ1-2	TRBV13	CASRLWDRVNYGYTF
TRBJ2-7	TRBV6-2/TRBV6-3	CASTTGLGYEQYF
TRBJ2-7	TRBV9	CASSQTGGGEQYF
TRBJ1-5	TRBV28	CASSNTGNNQPQHF
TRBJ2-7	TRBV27	CASSQGAAPYEQYF
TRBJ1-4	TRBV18	CASSPPTATNEKLFF
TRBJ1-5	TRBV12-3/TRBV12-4	CASSDMTGNNQPQHF
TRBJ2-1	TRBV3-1	CASSQDIAAGSKQFF
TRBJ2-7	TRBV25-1	CASSEWSSYEQYF
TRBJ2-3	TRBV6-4	CASSEAGGTDTQYF
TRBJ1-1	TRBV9	CASSVGGFPFF
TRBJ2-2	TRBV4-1	CASSLGTGRTGELFF
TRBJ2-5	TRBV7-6	CASSLARASGYQETQYF
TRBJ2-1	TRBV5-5	CASSLAGLSDPVYNEQFF
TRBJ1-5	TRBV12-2	CASPTGDRVQSSNQPQHF
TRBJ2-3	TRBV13	CASSPLLAGVSTDTQYF
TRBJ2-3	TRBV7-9	CASSTGRGTDTQYF
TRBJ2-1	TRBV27	CASASGGVSSYNEQFF
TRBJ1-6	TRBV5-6	CASSLWRQEVNSPLHF
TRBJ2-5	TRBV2	CASSEEVRLETQYF
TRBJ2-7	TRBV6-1	CASSQSRGFAYEQYF
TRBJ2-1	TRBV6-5	CASNPSGGDEQFF
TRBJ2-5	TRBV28	CASSEDRAGETQYF
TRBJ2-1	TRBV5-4	CASSLSAGVDEQFF
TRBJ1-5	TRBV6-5	CASSSDRGNQPQHF